Below, 28 T cell receptor beta chains from the same sample are listed, as sequenced in a study of identical twins. TCRdb re-derived calls from the 5' RACE reads in MiXCR, one entry per CDR3 protein. The profile shows about 900,000 distinct CDR3 sequences, roughly 12% of them singletons. The same specimen was also included in a second study, on yellow fever vaccine responses in identical twins.

Material: PBMCs. The receptors originated from a woman younger than 30 in good health.

This clonotype has a count of ten or more. CDR3 sequence (DNA): TGTGCCAGCAGTTACTCCCCGGCCCAAATACGGGAGGATGGCTACACCTTC. Amino acid sequence: CASSYSPAQIREDGYTF. The J gene is TRBJ1-2, the V gene TRBV6-5; D is undetermined. V shed 0 bases and J shed 6 bases, with 20 bases lying between them. Germline values: CDR1 MNHEY, CDR2 SVGAGI. This CDR3 is 17 amino acids long.

This clonotype occurred a few times. The V call is TRBV27, the J call TRBJ2-1; D is uncertain. The CDR3 contains 13 residues. CDR1 is MNHEY, CDR2 SMNVEV, per germline (reference sequence). V lost 3 bases and J 8 bases, leaving 11 bases between the germline ends. The CDR3: CASSLKPEYEQFF. In DNA form, the CDR3 reads TGTGCCAGCAGTTTGAAGCCTGAGTATGAGCAGTTCTTC.

In its sample, this clonotype was seen a few times. The chain couples TRBV7-9 to TRBJ2-1, with 7 bases lining up with TRBD1. Germline values: CDR1 SEHNR, CDR2 FQNEAQ (reference sequence). The CDR3 spans 15 residues. V lost 5 bases to trimming and J lost 5 bases; unmatched junction nucleotides: 9. As DNA, the CDR3 is TGTGCCAGCAGCCGAAAGGGGGCCCTGAACAATGAGCAGTTCTTC. As protein: CASSRKGALNNEQFF.

This clonotype has only a few counts. The V call is TRBV12-3 or TRBV12-4, the J call TRBJ1-1, with D possibly TRBD1 on 6 matching bases. This CDR3 contains 14 residues. V was clipped by 4 bases and J by 1 base, with 10 bases between them. In DNA, the CDR3 is TGTGCCAGCAGTTCAGGACAGAAGAACACTGAAGCTTTCTTT. This encodes CASSSGQKNTEAFF.

The genes are TRBV24-1 and TRBJ1-5; 9 bases align to TRBD1. CDR3 length equals 17 residues. Germline V gene lookup returns CDR1 KGHDR and CDR2 SFDVKD. V lost 3 bases and J lost 1; bases outside the gene matches: 6. The CDR3 region has the DNA TGTGCCACCAGTGATCCACAGGGGGCGCGGAGCAATCAGCCCCAGCATTTT. Amino acids: CATSDPQGARSNQPQHF.

The chain recombines TRBV20-1 with TRBJ1-5; D perhaps matches TRBD1 (6 bases). The V gene lost 3 bases and the J gene lost 0 bases, with 18 bases spanning the gap. There are 17 residues in the CDR3. Germline values: CDR1 DFQATT, CDR2 SNEGSKA (reference sequence). The CDR3 protein is CSASGGQGRHSNQPQHF. In nucleotides, the CDR3 is TGCAGTGCTAGTGGGGGGCAGGGCAGACATAGCAATCAGCCCCAGCATTTT.

This clonotype was recorded a few times. V usage is TRBV24-1 and J usage is TRBJ2-7; tentative D call: TRBD1 (5 bases). CDR1 and CDR2 from the germline V gene are KGHDR and SFDVKD. The CDR3 has 12 residues. Trimming removed 9 bases from V and 0 bases from J, with 8 bases in between. The CDR3 loop reads CATRTNSYEQYF. CDR3 DNA: TGTGCCACCCGGACAAACTCCTACGAGCAGTACTTC.

In its sample, this clonotype was seen a few times. V gene TRBV27 combines with J gene TRBJ2-7; 9 bases align to TRBD1. Trimming at V came to 5 bases and at J to 3 bases, leaving 5 bases not matched to a gene. The CDR3 extends over 14 amino acids. Germline V gives CDR1 MNHEY, CDR2 SMNVEV (reference sequence). In nucleotides, the CDR3 is TGTGCCAGCAGTCTAAGACAGGGGGGCTACGAGCAGTACTTC. Residues: CASSLRQGGYEQYF.

This clonotype was picked up a small number of times. The rearrangement uses TRBV4-1 and TRBJ1-4; D not resolved. The CDR3 has 14 amino acids. CDR1 is MGHRA, CDR2 YSYEKL, per germline. V was pared by 4 bases and J by 8 bases, with 14 bases between. The CDR3 sequence: CASSLTLGHEKLFF. In DNA form, the CDR3 reads TGCGCCAGCAGCCTGACTCTAGGGCACGAAAAACTGTTTTTT.

The V call is TRBV12-3 or TRBV12-4, the J call TRBJ1-2; D remains ambiguous. The V gene lost 6 bases and the J gene lost 1 base, with 12 bases spanning the gap. There are 14 residues in the CDR3. CDR3 sequence reads: CASRGWSINYGYTF. In DNA form, the CDR3 reads TGTGCCAGCAGAGGGTGGTCTATTAACTATGGCTACACCTTC.

This clonotype has a handful of counts. The genes are TRBV6-1 and TRBJ2-7; the D is unclear. CDR3 length equals 13 residues. CDR1 MNHNS and CDR2 SASEGT come from the germline V gene. Trimming pared 6 bases from V and 3 bases from J, leaving 12 bases between. DNA of the CDR3: TGTGCCAGCAGCAGAGGACCAAACTACGAGCAGTACGTC. Amino acids: CASSRGPNYEQYV.

This clonotype has more than one count but fewer than ten. The V and J genes are TRBV28 and TRBJ2-7; perhaps TRBD2 as D (6 bases). This CDR3 comprises 17 residues. Per germline, CDR1 MDHEN and CDR2 SYDVKM. Deletions cut 2 bases from V and 0 bases from J, with 17 bases between. CDR3 amino acids: CASSLNLGWRASYEQYF. The CDR3 DNA is TGTGCCAGCAGTTTAAATCTAGGTTGGAGGGCCTCCTACGAGCAGTACTTC.

The V and J genes are TRBV2 and TRBJ1-5, with D hard to call. The germline V gene encodes CDR1 SNHLY and CDR2 FYNNEI. CDR3 size: 14 residues. V was shortened by 8 bases and J by 0 bases, with 11 bases between the two germline ends. The DNA for the CDR3 is TGTGCCAGCTGGCAACACGATAGCAATCAGCCCCAGCATTTT. Translating gives CASWQHDSNQPQHF.

This clonotype appeared a few times. The V gene is TRBV3-1, the J gene TRBJ1-1; D is ambiguous. Trimming removed 1 base at V and 1 base at J, with 13 bases between. The CDR3 consists of 16 residues. The germline gives CDR1 LGHDT, CDR2 YNNKEL (reference sequence). The CDR3 loop is CASSQGTLRGNTEAFF. The CDR3 bases are TGTGCCAGCAGCCAAGGGACCCTTAGAGGGAACACTGAAGCTTTCTTT.

At least ten counts were recorded for this clonotype. V and J are TRBV4-1 and TRBJ2-2; tentative D call: TRBD2 (5 bases). Trimming took 0 bases from V and 4 from J, leaving 15 bases between them. CDR3 length: 17 amino acids. The V gene's germline CDR1 is MGHRA and CDR2 YSYEKL. For the CDR3, the DNA is TGCGCCAGCAGCCAAGACGGGCTAGCTGCCGGCACCGGGGAGCTGTTTTTT. Translating it yields CASSQDGLAAGTGELFF.

This clonotype was detected many times. The CDR3 nucleotides read TGTGCCAGCAGCCAAGTTGTAGCGGGAGGGACCAAAAACATTCAGTACTTC. It is translated as CASSQVVAGGTKNIQYF. This chain links TRBV3-1 with TRBJ2-4, with 11 bases identical to TRBD2. The CDR3 runs to 17 residues. Trimming cost V 1 base and J 2 bases; bases outside gene matches: 4. Germline V CDR1 and CDR2: LGHDT, YNNKEL (reference sequence).

The chain employs TRBV15 and TRBJ2-7, with a tentative D call TRBD1 (5 bases). Germline values: CDR1 LNHNV, CDR2 YYDKDF (reference sequence). V lost 4 bases to trimming and J lost 3 bases, with 16 bases between them. CDR3 size: 15 residues. CDR3 protein: CATSTRPTQDYEQYV. DNA for the CDR3: TGTGCCACCAGCACCCGGCCCACACAGGACTACGAGCAGTACGTC.

CDR3 sequence: CASSYNFAGQGSTDTQYF. In DNA, the CDR3 is TGTGCCAGCAGTTACAATTTCGCGGGACAGGGTTCCACAGATACGCAGTATTTT. V and J are TRBV6-2 or TRBV6-3 and TRBJ2-3, with TRBD1 identical over 9 bases. The V gene end was trimmed by 2 bases and the J gene end by 2 bases; junction bases not matched to a gene: 11. The CDR3 covers 18 residues. Germline CDR1 and CDR2: MNHEY and SVGEGT.

The table lists this clonotype with many counts. This chain links TRBV20-1 with TRBJ1-1, with 9 nucleotides matching TRBD1. The CDR3 runs to 17 residues. Losses at the gene ends were 4 bases for V and 0 bases for J; bases not matched to a gene: 12. Germline V gene data show CDR1 as DFQATT and CDR2 as SNEGSKA (reference sequence). The CDR3 protein is CSATLTGGVGLNTEAFF. The CDR3 coding sequence is TGCAGTGCTACATTGACAGGGGGGGTGGGCCTGAACACTGAAGCTTTCTTT.

The table lists this clonotype with a few counts. V is TRBV5-1 and J is TRBJ2-5, with D perhaps matching TRBD1 (5 bases). The CDR3 runs to 15 residues. The germline gives CDR1 SGHRS, CDR2 YFSETQ. V lost 0 bases and J lost 5, with 14 bases in between. CDR3 sequence: CASSLGPGSGETQYF. The DNA of the CDR3 is TGCGCCAGCAGCTTGGGTCCAGGGTCCGGGGAGACCCAGTACTTC. The full variable domain, its missing parts supplied by reference TRBV5-1 and TRBJ2-5, is KAGVTQTPRYLIKTRGQQVTLSCSPISGHRSVSWYQQTPGQGLQFLFEYFSETQRNKGNFPGRFSGRQFSNSRSEMNVSTLELGDSALYLCASSLGPGSGETQYFGPGTRLLVL.

This clonotype was counted between two and nine times. V gene TRBV29-1 combines with J gene TRBJ2-1; 9 bases are shared with TRBD2. With 6 bases clipped from V and 9 bases from J, the junction kept 9 bases outside the gene matches. Germline CDR1 is SQVTM and CDR2 is ANQGSEA. This CDR3 is 13 amino acids long. The CDR3 nucleotides read TGCAGCGTGAACTCTGCGGGGGGGACTGAGCAGTTCTTC. Translated: CSVNSAGGTEQFF.

The table lists this clonotype with a few counts. The chain joins TRBV27 to TRBJ2-7, with D unresolved. There are 14 residues in the CDR3. Trimming cost V 3 bases and J 7 bases, with 16 bases left between them. The germline V gene has CDR1 MNHEY and CDR2 SMNVEV (reference sequence). CDR3 loop: CASSFGRGRSEQYF. Here the CDR3 DNA reads TGTGCCAGCAGTTTCGGCCGAGGAAGGAGTGAGCAGTACTTC.

This clonotype showed up just a few times. The chain uses TRBV24-1 and TRBJ1-2, with D hard to call. The germline CDR1 and CDR2 sequences are KGHDR and SFDVKD. CDR3 length: 11 amino acids. With 1 base removed from V and 7 bases from J, the gap between germline ends came to 3 bases. The CDR3 nucleotides are TGTGCCACCAGTGATTTTGTTGGCTACACCTTC. Residues: CATSDFVGYTF.

The chain recombines TRBV20-1 with TRBJ2-7; weak D call: TRBD2 (5 bases). V shed 7 bases and J shed 7 bases, with 20 bases lying between them. Germline-derived CDR1 and CDR2 are DFQATT and SNEGSKA (reference sequence). This CDR3 is 13 amino acids long. CDR3 residues: CSGWGSSSGEQYV. DNA of the CDR3: TGCAGTGGATGGGGTTCAAGTTCGGGGGAGCAGTACGTC.

The chain has TRBV7-9 and TRBJ2-5; 8 bases are a match to TRBD2. V shed 5 bases and J 1 base; nucleotides not matched to a gene: 9. CDR1 and CDR2 (germline): SEHNR, FQNEAQ (reference sequence). The CDR3 covers 16 residues. The CDR3 DNA follows: TGTGCCAGCAGCCCGAATCAACTAGCGGTCCAAGAGACCCAGTACTTC. Amino acid sequence: CASSPNQLAVQETQYF.

At least ten counts were recorded for this clonotype. The V gene is TRBV7-8, the J gene TRBJ1-1, with no clear D. Trimming removed 3 bases from V and 3 bases from J, with 5 bases in between. This CDR3 spans 12 amino acids. Per germline, CDR1 SGHVS and CDR2 FQNEAQ. The CDR3 DNA sequence: TGTGCCAGCAGCTTTGTGTACACTGAAGCTTTCTTT. Protein product: CASSFVYTEAFF.

The J gene is TRBJ2-5, the V gene TRBV10-3; D perhaps matches TRBD1 (6 bases). Trimming removed 11 bases from V and 4 bases from J, with 14 bases in between. The CDR3 length is 12 residues. Germline CDR1 and CDR2: ENHRY and SYGVKD. CDR3 loop: CASEGVGETQYF. The CDR3 region has the DNA TGTGCCTCCGAGGGGGTAGGAGAGACCCAGTACTTC.

The CDR3 here is CASSLENPSVGTQYF. The CDR3 DNA reads TGTGCCAGCAGCTTAGAAAACCCGTCGGTGGGGACCCAGTACTTC. The chain links TRBV11-3 to TRBJ2-5; D gene ambiguous. Trimming took off 0 bases at V and 7 bases at J, with 15 bases between the two ends. The CDR3 consists of 15 residues. Per the germline V gene, CDR1 is SGHNT and CDR2 is YENEEA.